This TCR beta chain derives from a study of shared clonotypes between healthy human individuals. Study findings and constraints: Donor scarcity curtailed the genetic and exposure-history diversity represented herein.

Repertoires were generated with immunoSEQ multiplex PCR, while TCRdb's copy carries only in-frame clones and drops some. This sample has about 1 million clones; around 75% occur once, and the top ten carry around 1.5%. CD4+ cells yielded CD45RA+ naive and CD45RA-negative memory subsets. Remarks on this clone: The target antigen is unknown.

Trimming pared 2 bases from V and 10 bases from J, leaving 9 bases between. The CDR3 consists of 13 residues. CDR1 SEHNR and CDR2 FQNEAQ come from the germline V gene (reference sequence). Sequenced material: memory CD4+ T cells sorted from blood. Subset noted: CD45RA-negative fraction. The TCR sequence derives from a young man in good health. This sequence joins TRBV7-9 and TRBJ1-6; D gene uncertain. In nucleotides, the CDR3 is TGTGCCAGCAGCTTACAGGCAAGATCACCCCTCCACTTT. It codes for CASSLQARSPLHF.